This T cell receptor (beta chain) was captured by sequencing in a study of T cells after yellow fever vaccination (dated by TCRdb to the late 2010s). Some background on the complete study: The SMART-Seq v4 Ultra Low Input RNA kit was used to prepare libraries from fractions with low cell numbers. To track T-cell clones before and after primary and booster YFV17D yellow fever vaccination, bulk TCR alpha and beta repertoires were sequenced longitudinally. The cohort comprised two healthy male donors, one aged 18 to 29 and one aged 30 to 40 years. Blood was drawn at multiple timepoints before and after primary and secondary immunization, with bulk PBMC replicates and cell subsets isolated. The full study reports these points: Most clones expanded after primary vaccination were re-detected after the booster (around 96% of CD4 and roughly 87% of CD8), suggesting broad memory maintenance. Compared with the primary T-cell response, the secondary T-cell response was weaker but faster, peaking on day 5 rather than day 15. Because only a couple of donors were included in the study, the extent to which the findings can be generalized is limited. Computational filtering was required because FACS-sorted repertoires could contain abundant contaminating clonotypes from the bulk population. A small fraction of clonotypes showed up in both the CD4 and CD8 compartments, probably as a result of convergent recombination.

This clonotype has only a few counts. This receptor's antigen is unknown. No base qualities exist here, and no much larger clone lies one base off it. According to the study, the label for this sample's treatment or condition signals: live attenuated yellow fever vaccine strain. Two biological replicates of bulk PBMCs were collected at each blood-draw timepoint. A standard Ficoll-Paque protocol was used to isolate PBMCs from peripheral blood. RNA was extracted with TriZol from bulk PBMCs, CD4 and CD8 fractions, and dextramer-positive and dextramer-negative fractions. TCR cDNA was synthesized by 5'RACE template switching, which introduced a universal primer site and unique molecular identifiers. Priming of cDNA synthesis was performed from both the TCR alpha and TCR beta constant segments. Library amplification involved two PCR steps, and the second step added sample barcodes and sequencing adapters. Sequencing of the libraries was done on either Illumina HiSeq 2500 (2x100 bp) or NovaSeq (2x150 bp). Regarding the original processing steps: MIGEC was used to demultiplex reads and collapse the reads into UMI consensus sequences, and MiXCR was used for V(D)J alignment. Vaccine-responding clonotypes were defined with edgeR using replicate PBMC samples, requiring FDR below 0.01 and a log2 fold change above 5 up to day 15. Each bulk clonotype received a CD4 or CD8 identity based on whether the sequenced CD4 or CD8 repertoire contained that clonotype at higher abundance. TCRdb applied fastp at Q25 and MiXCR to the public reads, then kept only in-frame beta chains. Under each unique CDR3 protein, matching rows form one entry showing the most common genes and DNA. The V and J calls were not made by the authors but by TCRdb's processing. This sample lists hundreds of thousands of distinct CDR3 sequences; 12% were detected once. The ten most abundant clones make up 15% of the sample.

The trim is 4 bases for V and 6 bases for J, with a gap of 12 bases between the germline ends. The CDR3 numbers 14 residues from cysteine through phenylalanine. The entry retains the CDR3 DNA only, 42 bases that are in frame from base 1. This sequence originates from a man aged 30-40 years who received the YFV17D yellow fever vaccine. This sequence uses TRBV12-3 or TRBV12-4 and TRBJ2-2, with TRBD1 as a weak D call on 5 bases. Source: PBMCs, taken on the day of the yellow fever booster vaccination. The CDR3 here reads CASSSRVGAGELFF. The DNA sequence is TGTGCCAGCAGTTCCAGGGTAGGGGCCGGGGAGCTGTTTTTT.